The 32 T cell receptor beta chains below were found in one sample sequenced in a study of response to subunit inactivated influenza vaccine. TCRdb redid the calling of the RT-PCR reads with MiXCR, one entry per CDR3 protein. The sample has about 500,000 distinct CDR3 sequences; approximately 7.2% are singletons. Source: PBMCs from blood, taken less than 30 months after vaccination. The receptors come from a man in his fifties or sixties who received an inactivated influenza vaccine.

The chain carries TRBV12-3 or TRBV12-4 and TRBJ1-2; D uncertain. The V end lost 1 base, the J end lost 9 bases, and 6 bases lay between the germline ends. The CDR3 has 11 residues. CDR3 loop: CASSLGASYTF. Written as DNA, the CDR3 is TGTGCCAGCAGTTTAGGTGCAAGCTACACCTTC.

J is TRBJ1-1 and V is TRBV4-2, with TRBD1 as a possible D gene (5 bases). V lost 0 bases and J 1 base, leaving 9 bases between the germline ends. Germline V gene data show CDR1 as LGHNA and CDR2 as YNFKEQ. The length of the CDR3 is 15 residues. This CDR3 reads CASSQEGVSNTEAFF. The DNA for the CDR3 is TGTGCCAGCAGCCAAGAGGGGGTTTCGAACACTGAAGCTTTCTTT.

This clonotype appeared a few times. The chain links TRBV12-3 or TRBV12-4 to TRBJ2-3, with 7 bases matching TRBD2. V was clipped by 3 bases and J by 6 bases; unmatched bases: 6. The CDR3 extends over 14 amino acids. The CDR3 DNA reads TGTGCCAGCAGTTTGGAAGTAGCGGGCGATACGCAGTATTTT. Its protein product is CASSLEVAGDTQYF.

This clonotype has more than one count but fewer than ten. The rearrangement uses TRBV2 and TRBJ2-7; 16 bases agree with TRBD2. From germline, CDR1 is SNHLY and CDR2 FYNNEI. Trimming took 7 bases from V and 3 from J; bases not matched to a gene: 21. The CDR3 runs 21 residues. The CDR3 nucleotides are TGTGCCAGCATTCTATCGGGCGTCCCGGGACTAGCGGGGGGGCTACACTACGAGCAGTACTTC. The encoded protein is CASILSGVPGLAGGLHYEQYF.

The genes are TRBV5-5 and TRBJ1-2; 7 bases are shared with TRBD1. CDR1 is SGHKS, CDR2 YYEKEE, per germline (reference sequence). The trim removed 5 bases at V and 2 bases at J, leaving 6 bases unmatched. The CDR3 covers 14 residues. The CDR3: CASSWDRSNYGYTF. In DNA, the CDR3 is TGTGCCAGCAGTTGGGACAGATCAAACTATGGCTACACCTTC.

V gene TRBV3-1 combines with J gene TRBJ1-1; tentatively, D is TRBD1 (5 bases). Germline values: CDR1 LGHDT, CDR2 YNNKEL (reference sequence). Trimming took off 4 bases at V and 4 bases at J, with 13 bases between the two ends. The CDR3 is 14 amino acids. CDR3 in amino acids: CASSPSWGSTEAFF. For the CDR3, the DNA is TGTGCCAGCAGCCCCTCTTGGGGGAGCACTGAAGCTTTCTTT.

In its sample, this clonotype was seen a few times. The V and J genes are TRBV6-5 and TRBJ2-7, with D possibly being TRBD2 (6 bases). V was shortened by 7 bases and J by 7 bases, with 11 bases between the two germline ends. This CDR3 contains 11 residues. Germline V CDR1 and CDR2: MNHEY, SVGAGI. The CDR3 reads CASTLAGEQYF. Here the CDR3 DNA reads TGTGCCAGCACTCTCGCGGGGGAGCAGTACTTC.

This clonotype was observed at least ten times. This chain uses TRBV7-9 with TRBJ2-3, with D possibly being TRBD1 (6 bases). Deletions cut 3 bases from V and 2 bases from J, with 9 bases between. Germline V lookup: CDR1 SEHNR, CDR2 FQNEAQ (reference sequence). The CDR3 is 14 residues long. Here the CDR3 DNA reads TGTGCCAGCAGCTTGAACAGGGACACAGATACGCAGTATTTT. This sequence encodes CASSLNRDTDTQYF.

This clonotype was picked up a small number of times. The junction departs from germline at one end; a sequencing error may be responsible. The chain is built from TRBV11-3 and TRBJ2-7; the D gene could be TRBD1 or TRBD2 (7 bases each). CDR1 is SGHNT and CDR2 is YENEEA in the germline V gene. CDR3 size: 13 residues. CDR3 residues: CPSSQGGGNEQYF. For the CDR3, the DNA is TGCCCCAGCAGCCAGGGGGGGGGCAACGAGCAGTACTTC. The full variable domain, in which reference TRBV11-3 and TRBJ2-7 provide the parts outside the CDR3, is EAGVVQSPRYKIIEKKQPVAFWCNPISGHNTLYWYLQNLGQGPELLIRYENEEAVDDSQLPKDRFSAERLKGVDSTLKIQPAELGDSAVYLCPSSQGGGNEQYFGPGTRLTVT.

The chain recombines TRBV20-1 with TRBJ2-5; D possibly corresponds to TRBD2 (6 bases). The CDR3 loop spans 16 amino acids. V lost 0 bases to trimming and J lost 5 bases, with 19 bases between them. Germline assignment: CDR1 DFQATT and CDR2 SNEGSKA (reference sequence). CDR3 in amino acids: CSARDALVAGTETQYF. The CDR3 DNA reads TGCAGTGCTAGAGACGCACTCGTGGCGGGAACTGAGACCCAGTACTTC.

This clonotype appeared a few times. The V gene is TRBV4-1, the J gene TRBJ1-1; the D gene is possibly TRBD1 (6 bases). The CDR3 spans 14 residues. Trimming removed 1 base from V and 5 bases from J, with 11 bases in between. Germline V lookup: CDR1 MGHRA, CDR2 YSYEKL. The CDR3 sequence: CASSQVGGRTEAFF. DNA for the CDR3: TGCGCCAGCAGCCAAGTTGGGGGGCGGACTGAAGCTTTCTTT.

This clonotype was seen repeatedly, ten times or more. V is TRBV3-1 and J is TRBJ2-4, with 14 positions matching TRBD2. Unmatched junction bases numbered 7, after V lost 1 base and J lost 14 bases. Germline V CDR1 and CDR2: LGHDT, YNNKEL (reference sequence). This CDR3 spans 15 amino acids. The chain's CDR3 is CASSQVFGLAGGKYF. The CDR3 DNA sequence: TGTGCCAGCAGCCAAGTGTTCGGACTAGCGGGGGGAAAGTACTTC.

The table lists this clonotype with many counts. The CDR3 protein is CSVEDRSWEANYGYTF. The CDR3, as DNA: TGCAGCGTTGAAGATCGGTCGTGGGAAGCTAACTATGGCTACACCTTC. The V call is TRBV29-1, the J call TRBJ1-2; D uncertain. The ends were cut back, 0 bases at V and 0 bases at J, with 14 bases in the middle. This CDR3 comprises 16 residues. Germline V gives CDR1 SQVTM, CDR2 ANQGSEA.

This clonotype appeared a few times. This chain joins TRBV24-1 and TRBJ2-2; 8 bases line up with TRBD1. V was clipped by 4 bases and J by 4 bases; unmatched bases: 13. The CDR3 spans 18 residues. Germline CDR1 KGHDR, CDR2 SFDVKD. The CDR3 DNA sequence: TGTGCCACCAGTGACATTTCTAAGCGGACAGGGACCACCGGGGAGCTGTTTTTT. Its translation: CATSDISKRTGTTGELFF.

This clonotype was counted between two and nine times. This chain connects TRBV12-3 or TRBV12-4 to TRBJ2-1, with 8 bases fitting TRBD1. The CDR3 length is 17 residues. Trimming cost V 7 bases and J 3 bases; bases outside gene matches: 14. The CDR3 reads CASTQTHGQGYYNEQFF. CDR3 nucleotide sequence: TGTGCCAGCACCCAAACCCACGGACAGGGCTACTACAATGAGCAGTTCTTC.

CDR3 bases: TGTGCCAGCAGCTTAGCGGGCCAGGGGGTTCTGGCAGATACGCAGTATTTT. It translates to CASSLAGQGVLADTQYF. V usage is TRBV7-2 and J usage is TRBJ2-3; 7 bases line up with TRBD1. CDR1 is SGHTA and CDR2 is FQGNSA in the germline V gene. V shed 0 bases and J 4 bases; nucleotides not matched to a gene: 10. The CDR3 loop spans 17 amino acids.

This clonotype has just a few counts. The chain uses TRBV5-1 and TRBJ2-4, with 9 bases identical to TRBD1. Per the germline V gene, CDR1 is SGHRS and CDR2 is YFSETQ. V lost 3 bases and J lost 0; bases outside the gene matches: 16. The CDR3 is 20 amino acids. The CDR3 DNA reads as TGCGCCAGCAGCTCCCAACCCGGGACAGGGTTCGGAATAGCCAAAAACATTCAGTACTTC. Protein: CASSSQPGTGFGIAKNIQYF.

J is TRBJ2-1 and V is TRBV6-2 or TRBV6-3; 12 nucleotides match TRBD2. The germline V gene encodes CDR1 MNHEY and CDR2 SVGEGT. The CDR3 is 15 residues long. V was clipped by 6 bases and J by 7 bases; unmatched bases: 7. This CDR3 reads CASRGLAGFLNEQFF. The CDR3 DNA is TGTGCCAGCAGAGGACTAGCGGGATTTTTGAATGAGCAGTTCTTC.

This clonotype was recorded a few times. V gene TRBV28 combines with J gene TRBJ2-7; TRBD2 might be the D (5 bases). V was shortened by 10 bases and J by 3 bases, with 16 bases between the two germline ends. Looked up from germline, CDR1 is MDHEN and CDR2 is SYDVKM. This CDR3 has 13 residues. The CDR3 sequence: CANSREGNYEQYF. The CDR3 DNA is TGTGCCAACTCTCGTGAGGGCAACTACGAGCAGTACTTC.

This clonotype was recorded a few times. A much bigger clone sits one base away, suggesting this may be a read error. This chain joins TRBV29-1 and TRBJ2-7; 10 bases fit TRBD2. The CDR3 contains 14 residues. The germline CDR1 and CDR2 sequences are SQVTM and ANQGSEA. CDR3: CSVGSSGRANDQYF. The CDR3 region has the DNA TGCAGCGTTGGCTCGAGCGGGAGGGCCAACGATCAGTACTTC.

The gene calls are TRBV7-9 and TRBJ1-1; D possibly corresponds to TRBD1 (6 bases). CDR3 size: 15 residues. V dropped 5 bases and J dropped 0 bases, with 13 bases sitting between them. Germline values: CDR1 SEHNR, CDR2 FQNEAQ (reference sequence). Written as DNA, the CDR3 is TGTGCCAGCAGCACCGACAGGCGTATGAACACTGAAGCTTTCTTT. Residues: CASSTDRRMNTEAFF.

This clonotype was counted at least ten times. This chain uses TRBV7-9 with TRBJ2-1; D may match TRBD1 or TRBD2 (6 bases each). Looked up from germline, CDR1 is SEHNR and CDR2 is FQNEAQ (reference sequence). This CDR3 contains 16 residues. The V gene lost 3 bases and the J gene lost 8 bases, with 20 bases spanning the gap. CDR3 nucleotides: TGTGCCAGCAGCTTGTCATCCGGGACTGGGGGCGATGAGCAGTTCTTC. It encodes CASSLSSGTGGDEQFF.

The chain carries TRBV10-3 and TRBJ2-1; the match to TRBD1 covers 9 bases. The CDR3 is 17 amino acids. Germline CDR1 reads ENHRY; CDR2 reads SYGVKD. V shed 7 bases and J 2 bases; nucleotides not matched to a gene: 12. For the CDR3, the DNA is TGTGCCATCAATAAAATCCCCGGGACAGGGACCTACAATGAGCAGTTCTTC. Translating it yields CAINKIPGTGTYNEQFF.

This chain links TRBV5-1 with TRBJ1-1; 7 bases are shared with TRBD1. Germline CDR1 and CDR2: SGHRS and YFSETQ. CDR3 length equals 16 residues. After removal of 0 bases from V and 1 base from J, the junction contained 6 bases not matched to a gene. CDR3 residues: CASSLGVRGANTEAFF. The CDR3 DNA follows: TGCGCCAGCAGCTTGGGGGTCAGGGGGGCGAACACTGAAGCTTTCTTT.

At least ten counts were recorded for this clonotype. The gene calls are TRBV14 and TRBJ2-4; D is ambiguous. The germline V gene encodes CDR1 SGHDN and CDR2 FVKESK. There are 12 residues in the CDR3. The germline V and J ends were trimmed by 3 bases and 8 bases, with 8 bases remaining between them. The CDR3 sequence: CASSHIRDIQYF. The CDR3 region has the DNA TGTGCCAGCAGCCATATTCGGGACATTCAGTACTTC.

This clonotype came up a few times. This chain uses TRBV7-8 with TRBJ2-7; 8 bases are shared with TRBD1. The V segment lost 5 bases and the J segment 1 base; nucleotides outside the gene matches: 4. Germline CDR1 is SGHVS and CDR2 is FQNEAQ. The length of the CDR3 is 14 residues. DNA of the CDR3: TGTGCCAGCAGCATACGGACAGGGTCCTACGAGCAGTACTTC. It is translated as CASSIRTGSYEQYF.

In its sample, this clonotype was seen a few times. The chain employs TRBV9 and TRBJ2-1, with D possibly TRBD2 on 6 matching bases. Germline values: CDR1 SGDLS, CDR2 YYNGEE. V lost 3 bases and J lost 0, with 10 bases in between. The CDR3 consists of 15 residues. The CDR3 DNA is TGTGCCAGCAGCGAGGAGGGGAGCTCCTACAATGAGCAGTTCTTC. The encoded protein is CASSEEGSSYNEQFF. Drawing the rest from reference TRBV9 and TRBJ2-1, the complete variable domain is DSGVTQTPKHLITATGQRVTLRCSPRSGDLSVYWYQQSLDQGLQFLIQYYNGEERAKGNILERFSAQQFPDLHSELNLSSLELGDSALYFCASSEEGSSYNEQFFGPGTRLTVL.

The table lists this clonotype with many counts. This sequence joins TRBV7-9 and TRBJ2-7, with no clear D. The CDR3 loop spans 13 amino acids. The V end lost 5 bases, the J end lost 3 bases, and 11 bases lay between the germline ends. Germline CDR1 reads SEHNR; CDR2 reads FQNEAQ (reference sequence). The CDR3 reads CASSHWDGYEQYF. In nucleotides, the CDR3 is TGTGCCAGCAGCCACTGGGATGGCTACGAGCAGTACTTC.

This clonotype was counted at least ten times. CDR3 in amino acids: CAWVRDRASNYGYTF. CDR3 in DNA: TGTGCCTGGGTCCGGGACAGGGCCTCTAACTATGGCTACACCTTC. The chain couples TRBV30 to TRBJ1-2; 9 nucleotides align to TRBD1. Trimming cost V 5 bases and J 0 bases; bases outside gene matches: 7. This CDR3 spans 15 amino acids. The germline V gene has CDR1 GTSNPN and CDR2 SVGIG (reference sequence).

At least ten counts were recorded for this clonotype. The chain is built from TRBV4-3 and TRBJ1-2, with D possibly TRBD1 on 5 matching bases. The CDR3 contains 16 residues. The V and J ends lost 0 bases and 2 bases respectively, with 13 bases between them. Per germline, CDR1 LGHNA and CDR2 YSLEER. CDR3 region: CASSQEYGRENYGYTF. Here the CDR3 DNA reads TGCGCCAGCAGCCAAGAATACGGCAGGGAGAACTATGGCTACACCTTC.

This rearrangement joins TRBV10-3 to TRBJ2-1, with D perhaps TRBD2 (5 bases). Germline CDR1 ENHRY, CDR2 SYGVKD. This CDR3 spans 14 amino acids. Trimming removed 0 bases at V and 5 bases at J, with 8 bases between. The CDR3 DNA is TGTGCCATCAGTGAGTCAGTAGCGCACAATGAGCAGTTCTTC. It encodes CAISESVAHNEQFF.

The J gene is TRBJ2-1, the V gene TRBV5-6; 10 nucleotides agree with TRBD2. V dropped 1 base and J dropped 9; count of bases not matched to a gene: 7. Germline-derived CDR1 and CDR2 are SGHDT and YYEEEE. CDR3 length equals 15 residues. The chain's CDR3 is CASSLISGRISEQFF. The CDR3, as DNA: TGTGCCAGCAGCTTGATTAGCGGGAGGATTAGTGAGCAGTTCTTC.